This TCR beta chain was obtained from a study of cytomegalovirus exposure and HLA in healthy donors. The study's findings and limits: The availability of immune exposure information extended only to CMV serostatus. HLA restriction was apparent for most CMV-associated TCR beta chains in a later analysis.

V trimming: 1 base; J trimming: 5 bases; junction bases outside the gene matches: 5. In germline, CDR1 is SGHVS, CDR2 FNYEAQ. The CDR3 loop spans 15 amino acids. Vbeta (60) and Jbeta (13) primers were used in the PCR. Clones were sequenced by immunoSEQ multiplex PCR, and TCRdb holds only the in-frame ones, with some missing. This table has 150,000 to 200,000 clones, 9.5% to 15% appearing once. This clone has just a few counts. As yet, its antigen is unknown. This chain joins TRBV7-6 and TRBJ2-1, with 7 bases aligning to TRBD1. The sample taken for sequencing was PBMCs. The receptor was derived from a man aged 45-65 years in good health and CMV-seropositive. CDR3 bases: TGTGCCAGCAGCTTAGGCAGGGGGTATAACAATGAGCAGTTCTTC. Translating it yields CASSLGRGYNNEQFF.